The 3 T cell receptor beta chains below come from one sample, sequenced in a study of HIV-infected patients and healthy controls. TCRdb used MiXCR to reprocess the 5' RACE reads, holding one entry per CDR3 protein. Counted here are around 20,000 distinct CDR3 sequences, approximately 18% occurring once; the ten biggest clones make up 33%. The sequencing input was CD8+ T cells from blood. These receptors originate from a human donor in good health.

This clonotype was recorded many times. The chain uses TRBV4-3 and TRBJ2-1; D perhaps matches TRBD2 (7 bases). The CDR3 is 16 residues long. CDR1 LGHNA and CDR2 YSLEER come from the germline V gene. Trimming shortened V by 0 bases and J by 6 bases, and 15 bases separated the two germline ends. Written as DNA, the CDR3 is TGCGCCAGCAGCCAAGATTGGGGGGGCCGCAGCAATGAGCAGTTCTTC. It encodes CASSQDWGGRSNEQFF.

The chain has TRBV6-5 and TRBJ1-2; no firm D call. Germline loops: CDR1 MNHEY, CDR2 SVGAGI. The CDR3 is 15 amino acids. Trimming left V 0 bases short and J 3 bases short, with 11 bases between. The CDR3 spells CASSYSTGSYYGYTF. The CDR3 DNA follows: TGTGCCAGCAGTTACTCGACGGGCAGCTACTATGGCTACACCTTC.

The chain recombines TRBV6-1 with TRBJ1-6, with D hard to call. V lost 1 base and J 8 bases, leaving 12 bases between the germline ends. CDR3 length equals 15 residues. CDR1 is MNHNS and CDR2 is SASEGT in the germline V gene. CDR3 in DNA: TGTGCCAGCAGTGAAGTACTGGGAATGGATTCACCCCTCCACTTT. It encodes CASSEVLGMDSPLHF.